This TCR beta chain derives from a study of T cell responses to AZD1222 COVID-19 vaccine. Note on this clone: Its target is not known.

Study conclusions and caveats: Among spike-specific TCRs, nearly half reportedly target unmutated variant regions. In a largely white British group with more females than males, clonal diversity was possibly underestimated.

Assay used: immunoSEQ multiplex PCR; TCRdb lists only in-frame clones, some missing. In the table there are fewer than 150,000 clones, 90% of which are singletons. The CDR3 sequence is 18 residues long. The germline V and J ends were trimmed by 1 base and 0 bases, with 15 bases remaining between them. Germline values: CDR1 SGHTA, CDR2 FQGNSA. This sample comprised peripheral blood, obtained on day 0 of AZD1222 vaccination. The rearrangement joins TRBV7-2 to TRBJ1-4, with D maybe TRBD1 (6 bases). The clonotype was recovered from an adult in good health. CDR3 DNA sequence: TGTGCCAGCAGCTTAGGAGGGGGTCCAGTTGCAACTAATGAAAAACTGTTTTTT. Translation gives CASSLGGGPVATNEKLFF.